The next 7 T cell receptor beta chains were all read from a single sample in a study of shared clonotypes between healthy human individuals. Data came from immunoSEQ multiplex PCR; TCRdb stores just in-frame clones and leaves some out. The data hold about 770,000 clones, with around 70% observed a single time. The sequencing sample was made of memory CD4+ T cells sorted from blood. The subset is: CD45RA-negative fraction. Receptors were obtained from a woman under 40 in good health.

The chain combines TRBV4-2 with TRBJ2-1; 8 bases fit TRBD1. CDR3 size: 13 residues. V lost 3 bases, J lost 9 bases, and 4 bases stayed unmatched. From germline, CDR1 is LGHNA and CDR2 YNFKEQ. The CDR3: CASSQNDRGEQFF. Here the CDR3 DNA reads TGTGCCAGCAGCCAGAATGACAGGGGTGAGCAGTTCTTC.

This chain uses TRBV25-1 with TRBJ1-2; 9 bases match TRBD1. This CDR3 spans 16 amino acids. CDR1 is MGHDK and CDR2 is SYGVNS in the germline V gene. J was trimmed by 8 bases and V by 3 bases; bases with no gene match: 13. As DNA, the CDR3 is TGTGCCAGCAGTGAGCTTGCCGGGACAGGGCAATCAGGCTACACCTTC. The encoded protein is CASSELAGTGQSGYTF.

The rearrangement links TRBV28 to TRBJ2-7; D is ambiguous. Germline-derived CDR1 and CDR2 are MDHEN and SYDVKM. Trimming took 3 bases from V and 6 from J, leaving 12 bases between them. The CDR3 totals 13 residues. CDR3 region: CASSLYLTREQYF. CDR3 DNA: TGTGCCAGCAGTTTGTACCTCACCCGCGAGCAGTACTTC.

This rearrangement joins TRBV19 to TRBJ1-2; D gene ambiguous. The CDR3 contains 12 residues. V lost 7 bases and J lost 5, with 11 bases in between. Germline V gene lookup returns CDR1 LNHDA and CDR2 SQIVND (reference sequence). CDR3 nucleotide sequence: TGTGCCAGTACTACGGGAGAATATGGCTACACCTTC. Protein: CASTTGEYGYTF.

This chain links TRBV11-2 with TRBJ2-7; no clear D. Germline V gives CDR1 SGHAT, CDR2 FQNNGV. The germline V and J ends were trimmed by 3 bases and 4 bases, with 10 bases remaining between them. The CDR3 sequence is 13 residues long. For the CDR3, the DNA is TGTGCCAGCAGCTTTTCGCAAGGGTACGAGCAGTACTTC. Protein sequence: CASSFSQGYEQYF.

The DNA for the CDR3 is TGTGCCAGCAGCGTTCTCGGGACAGAAAATAATGAGCAGTTCTTC. This gives the protein CASSVLGTENNEQFF. This chain joins TRBV9 and TRBJ2-1, with 7 bases fitting TRBD1. The CDR3 length is 15 residues. V was clipped by 2 bases and J by 7 bases; unmatched bases: 9. The germline V gene has CDR1 SGDLS and CDR2 YYNGEE. Using reference TRBV9 and TRBJ2-1 for the parts outside the CDR3, the full variable domain is DSGVTQTPKHLITATGQRVTLRCSPRSGDLSVYWYQQSLDQGLQFLIQYYNGEERAKGNILERFSAQQFPDLHSELNLSSLELGDSALYFCASSVLGTENNEQFFGPGTRLTVL.

This chain joins TRBV4-2 and TRBJ1-1; 7 bases align to TRBD1. V was pared by 4 bases and J by 3 bases, with 17 bases of the junction left unmatched. This CDR3 is 18 amino acids long. The V gene's germline CDR1 is LGHNA and CDR2 YNFKEQ. The CDR3 region has the DNA TGTGCCAGCAGCCCCCATTGGACAGGACCTATATCGGACACTGAAGCTTTCTTT. Translation gives CASSPHWTGPISDTEAFF.